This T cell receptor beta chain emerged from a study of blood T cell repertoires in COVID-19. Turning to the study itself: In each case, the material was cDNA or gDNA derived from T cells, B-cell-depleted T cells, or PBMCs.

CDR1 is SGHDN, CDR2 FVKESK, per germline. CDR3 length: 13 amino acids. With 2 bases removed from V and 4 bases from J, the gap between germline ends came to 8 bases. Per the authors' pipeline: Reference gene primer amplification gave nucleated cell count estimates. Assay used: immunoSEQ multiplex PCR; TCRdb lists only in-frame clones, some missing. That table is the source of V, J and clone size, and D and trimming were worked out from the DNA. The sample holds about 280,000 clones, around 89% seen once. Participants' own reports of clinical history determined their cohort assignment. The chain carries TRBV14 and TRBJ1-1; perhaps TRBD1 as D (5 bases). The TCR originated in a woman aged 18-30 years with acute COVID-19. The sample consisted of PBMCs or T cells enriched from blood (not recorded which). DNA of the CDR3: TGTGCCAGCAGCCAAAGGGGAATCACTGAAGCTTTCTTT. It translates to CASSQRGITEAFF.